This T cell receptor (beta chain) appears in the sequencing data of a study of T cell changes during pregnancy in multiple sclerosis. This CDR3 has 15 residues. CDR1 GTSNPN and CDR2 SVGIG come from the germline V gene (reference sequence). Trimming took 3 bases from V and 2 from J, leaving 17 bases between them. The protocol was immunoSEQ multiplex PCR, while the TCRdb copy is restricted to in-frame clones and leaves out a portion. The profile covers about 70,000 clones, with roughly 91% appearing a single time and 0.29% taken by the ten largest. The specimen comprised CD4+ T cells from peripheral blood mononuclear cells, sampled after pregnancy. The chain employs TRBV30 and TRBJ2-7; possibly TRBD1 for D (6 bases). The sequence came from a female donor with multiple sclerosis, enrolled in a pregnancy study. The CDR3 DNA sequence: TGTGCCTGGAGGCCTCGAGACAGGATCACCTACGAGCAGTACTTC. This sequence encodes CAWRPRDRITYEQYF.